Listed here is a single TCR beta chain. Its cognate antigen has yet to be identified. No much larger clone exists at a distance of one base, and base qualities are not known. This entry comes from a study of cytomegalovirus exposure and HLA in healthy donors (dated by TCRdb to 2016 to 2017). About the investigation overall: The 650 to 800 repertoires of the first cohort and the roughly 110 validation repertoires were produced on the same platform, according to a later analysis. The study aimed to test whether signatures of past pathogen exposure could be identified by cataloging public T cell receptors. In addition to the first cohort of several hundred subjects, a separate validation cohort of 130 or so different subjects was used. To predict cytomegalovirus infection status, the study combined high-throughput TCR immunosequencing, statistical association of individual TCRs with disease status, and machine learning.

The library came from the immunoSEQ multiplex PCR assay. The paper's data handling went like this. A statistical classification framework was built for diagnosing cytomegalovirus status from the catalog of TCR beta chain sequences. In TCRdb, the immuneACCESS table is reduced to in-frame sequences with V and J assigned. These tables do not hold every clone; where another copy was compared, an unresolved V gene accounts for under half, and the others remain unexplained. The V and J calls and clone size are taken from that table; D and trimming were inferred from the DNA. The sample records more than 95,000 clones, roughly nine tenths of which are singletons. Of the sample, around 1.1% is held by the ten largest clones. What the authors observed across the whole study: A total of fewer than 200 TCR beta chains were listed by the study as associated with cytomegalovirus. Most TCR sequences were observed very rarely across donors, whereas some public TCRs were present in many individuals. It was suggested by the authors that the approach could potentially be generalized to other disease states and immunological phenotypes. In a later analysis, TCRs clustered in the first cohort were found to also tend to co-occur in the 130 or so validation repertoires, with 90% to 95% of cluster scores above 0. All 120 or so repertoires were used to score co-occurrence in the validation cohort in a later analysis, because that analysis had no HLA typing for the cohort. In vitro tests confirmed that a few of the cytomegalovirus-associated TCR beta chains recognize cytomegalovirus antigens. In both the original and validation cohorts, the classifier was reported to diagnose cytomegalovirus status with high specificity and sensitivity.

The CDR3 spans 18 residues, from the cysteine through the phenylalanine. Of the read, only the CDR3 DNA is kept; its 54 bases are in frame from base 1. Germline trimming amounts to 4 bases on V and 2 bases on J, with 14 as the count of junction bases outside the gene matches. Based on the germline V gene, the CDR1 and CDR2 sequences are SGHRS and YFSETQ. The donors were included in the validation cohort of 130 or so subjects, a group kept apart from the approximately 690-subject first cohort. This clonotype was sampled from a woman aged 18-29 years in good health and CMV-seronegative. The sequence links TRBV5-1 to TRBJ2-2; a stretch of 7 junction bases matches TRBD2. Sequencing was done on a sample of PBMCs. The DNA sequence is given as TGCGCCAGCAGCGATATCATACGGGGGGACGCTAACACCGGGGAGCTGTTTTTT. The translation is CASSDIIRGDANTGELFF.